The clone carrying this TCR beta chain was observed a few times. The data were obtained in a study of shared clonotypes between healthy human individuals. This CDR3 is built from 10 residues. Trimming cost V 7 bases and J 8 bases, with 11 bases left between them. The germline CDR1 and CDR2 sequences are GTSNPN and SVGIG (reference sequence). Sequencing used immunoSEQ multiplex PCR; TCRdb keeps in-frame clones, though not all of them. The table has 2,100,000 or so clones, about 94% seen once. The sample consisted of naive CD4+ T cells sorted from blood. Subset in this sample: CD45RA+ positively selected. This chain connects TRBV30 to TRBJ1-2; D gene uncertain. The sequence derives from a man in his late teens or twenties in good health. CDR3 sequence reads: CASDSEGYTF. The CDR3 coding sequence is TGTGCCTCCGACTCGGAAGGCTACACCTTC.